Listed below are T cell receptor beta chains from one sample, sequenced in a study of blood T cells in healthy people across ages. TCRdb processed the 5' RACE reads anew with MiXCR; each CDR3 protein has one entry. The sample comprises 800,000 to 950,000 distinct CDR3 sequences, 36% of which are singletons, and 13% rests with the top ten. The material sequenced was blood. These receptors came from a man in his late teens or twenties in good health. The CDR3 runs from the conserved cysteine through the conserved F or W. A D gene is named only where the DNA matches it firmly. Clone size, where shown, is once, few, many, or a class for clones that have expanded.

v_call	d_call	clone_size	j_call	cdr3_nt	cdr3_aa
TRBV29-1	TRBD1	.	TRBJ1-2	TGCAGCGCCGGACAGGGCGATGGCTACACCTTC	CSAGQGDGYTF
TRBV7-2	.	.	TRBJ2-1	TGTGCCAGCAGCTTAGCTTTCTCGGGGGGCCTCTTGAGGGATGAGCAGTTCTTC	CASSLAFSGGLLRDEQFF
TRBV6-6	TRBD1	.	TRBJ2-3	TGTGCCAGCAGTTACTCGAACGACAGGGGAGATACGCAGTATTTT	CASSYSNDRGDTQYF
TRBV7-8	TRBD2	.	TRBJ2-7	TGTGCCAGCAGCCAGCGACTAGCGTGGGACGAGCAGTACTTC	CASSQRLAWDEQYF
TRBV12-3/TRBV12-4	.	many	TRBJ2-6	TGTGCCAGCAAAACCTCTGGGGCCAACGTCCTGACTTTC	CASKTSGANVLTF
TRBV5-1	TRBD1	many	TRBJ2-1	TGCGCCAGCAGCTTAGAGACAGGGGACTACAATGAGCAGTTCTTC	CASSLETGDYNEQFF
TRBV10-3	.	many	TRBJ2-3	TGTGCCATCAGCGAGCGAGCAGGTCAATTGGTGGATACGCAGTATTTT	CAISERAGQLVDTQYF
TRBV5-1	TRBD1	few	TRBJ2-5	TGCGCCAGCAGCCCGCCCGGGACAGGGTTCAATGAGCAGTACTTC	CASSPPGTGFNEQYF
TRBV2	.	.	TRBJ1-1	TGTGCCAGCAGCAGACAGCTCGGCAACACTGAAGCTTTCTTT	CASSRQLGNTEAFF
TRBV30	.	.	TRBJ1-1	TGTGCCTGGAGTGAGGAGTCGGAGACTGAAGCTTTCTTT	CAWSEESETEAFF
TRBV7-8	TRBD1	.	TRBJ2-1	TGTGCCAGCAGCGCAGGCCGACAGGGCCTCTCCTACAATGAGCAGTTCTTC	CASSAGRQGLSYNEQFF
TRBV5-6	TRBD1	few	TRBJ1-2	TGTGCCAGCAGCATTGGCAGGGGGGGACGAAGAAGCTATGGCTACACCTTC	CASSIGRGGRRSYGYTF
TRBV7-9	TRBD2	once	TRBJ2-5	TGTGCCGGCAGCTTAGCGGGATCAGCCACCCAGTACTTC	CAGSLAGSATQYF